The clone carrying this T cell receptor beta chain was observed a handful of times. These data come from a study of identical twins. TCRdb processed the 5' RACE reads anew with MiXCR; each CDR3 protein has one entry. The sample consists of some 100,000 distinct CDR3 sequences, about 6.1% of them appearing once. The receptor comes from a woman aged 50 to 65 in good health. Sample: memory T cells sorted from blood.

DNA for the CDR3: TGTGCCAGCAGCTTAGATGGGATCTTAGATACGCAGTATTTT. Its translation: CASSLDGILDTQYF. The chain links TRBV11-3 to TRBJ2-3; D is uncertain. Germline lookup yields CDR1 SGHNT and CDR2 YENEEA. V was clipped by 0 bases and J by 5 bases, with 9 bases between them. The CDR3 sequence is 14 residues long.